The clone carrying this TCR beta chain was seen repeatedly, ten times or more. The data belong to a study of regulatory T cells in long-lasting Graves disease. CDR3 regions were amplified by Arm-PCR using iRepertoire HTBI primers to build TCR beta libraries. TCRdb called the multiplex PCR reads again in MiXCR, with one record for every CDR3 protein. The profile shows fewer than 400,000 distinct CDR3 sequences, around 20% of them singletons. Between the trimmed V and J ends, which lost 6 bases and 7 bases, there was a span of 9 bases. The CDR3 extends over 11 amino acids. Germline CDR1 is SNHLY and CDR2 is FYNNEI. Indicated time point: persistent/refractory GD, antithyroid drugs over 5 years with positive TRAb. The TCR library was made from RNA extracted from PBMCs.

The sequence derives from a female donor with Graves disease. The source material was peripheral blood mononuclear cells (PBMCs), sampled when the disease was refractory, from a patient treated with antithyroid drugs. The gene calls are TRBV2 and TRBJ2-5; unclear D gene. CDR3 nucleotides: TGTGCCAGCAGCGAGGACGGGACCCAGTACTTC. Its protein is CASSEDGTQYF.